Each of the 27 T cell receptor beta chains below was sequenced from the same sample in a study of blood T cell repertoires in COVID-19. Sequenced by immunoSEQ multiplex PCR; TCRdb stores in-frame clones only, minus some. The data show a few hundred thousand clones, more than 75% seen once. Material: peripheral blood. These TCRs come from a human donor in a cohort sampled during active COVID-19.

The chain links TRBV10-3 to TRBJ1-1; no reliable D call. V lost 4 bases to trimming and J lost 1 base, with 10 bases between them. Germline CDR1 ENHRY, CDR2 SYGVKD. The CDR3 totals 14 residues. CDR3 nucleotide sequence: TGTGCCATCAGTGGGCGGGCCCCGAACACTGAAGCTTTCTTT. Translating it yields CAISGRAPNTEAFF.

CDR3 loop: CASSLRRGGRNEQFF. The CDR3 DNA reads TGTGCCAGCAGCTTAAGGCGGGGGGGACGCAATGAGCAGTTCTTC. The chain links TRBV7-6 to TRBJ2-1; 9 positions agree with TRBD2. V dropped 2 bases and J dropped 6; count of bases not matched to a gene: 5. CDR1 is SGHVS, CDR2 FNYEAQ, per germline. This CDR3 comprises 15 residues.

V usage is TRBV5-1 and J usage is TRBJ1-1; D unresolved. Between the trimmed V and J ends, which lost 0 bases and 9 bases, there was a span of 9 bases. This CDR3 is built from 12 residues. Per the germline V gene, CDR1 is SGHRS and CDR2 is YFSETQ. The CDR3, as DNA: TGCGCCAGCAGCTTGGTAGAGGGTAAAGCTTTCTTT. It encodes CASSLVEGKAFF.

The gene calls are TRBV6-5 and TRBJ1-1; 8 bases match TRBD1. J was trimmed by 4 bases and V by 7 bases; bases with no gene match: 5. This CDR3 has 13 residues. Germline V lookup: CDR1 MNHEY, CDR2 SVGAGI. The CDR3 region has the DNA TGTGCCAGCAAGCTTACAGGGGGCACTGAAGCTTTCTTT. It specifies CASKLTGGTEAFF.

V usage is TRBV4-1 and J usage is TRBJ2-1, with a possible D match to TRBD1 (6 bases). This CDR3 comprises 15 residues. Looked up from germline, CDR1 is MGHRA and CDR2 is YSYEKL. V lost 0 bases and J lost 5, with 11 bases in between. The CDR3 region is CASSQDHRVDNEQFF. CDR3 nucleotide sequence: TGCGCCAGCAGCCAAGATCACAGGGTTGACAATGAGCAGTTCTTC.

The CDR3 region is CSVEGQGAKAEQYF. CDR3 nucleotide sequence: TGCAGCGTTGAGGGACAGGGGGCGAAGGCCGAGCAGTACTTC. This chain links TRBV29-1 with TRBJ2-7; 12 bases agree with TRBD1. Germline values: CDR1 SQVTM, CDR2 ANQGSEA. With V trimmed by 3 bases and J by 6 bases, 6 bases remained unmatched. This CDR3 contains 14 residues.

This chain uses TRBV13 with TRBJ1-1, with TRBD1 identical over 7 bases. The CDR3 sequence is 15 residues long. Germline V gives CDR1 PRHDT, CDR2 FYEKMQ (reference sequence). V lost 0 bases to trimming and J lost 5 bases; unmatched junction nucleotides: 6. CDR3 in DNA: TGTGCCAGCAGCTTAGGCCGGGGACAGAGAACTGAAGCTTTCTTT. Translating gives CASSLGRGQRTEAFF.

This chain uses TRBV19 with TRBJ2-7; TRBD2 matches 7 bases. The V gene's germline CDR1 is LNHDA and CDR2 SQIVND (reference sequence). The CDR3 runs 19 residues. Germline trimming cut 1 base from V and 0 bases from J; bases unmatched to any gene: 15. The CDR3 is CASSIAYSAGGSFSYEQYF. As DNA, the CDR3 is TGTGCCAGTAGTATAGCCTACTCGGCGGGCGGGAGTTTCTCCTACGAGCAGTACTTC.

The genes are TRBV27 and TRBJ1-2; TRBD1 matches 9 bases. J lost 4 bases, V lost 2 bases, and 5 bases had no gene match. CDR1 MNHEY and CDR2 SMNVEV come from the germline V gene (reference sequence). CDR3 length equals 15 residues. In DNA form, the CDR3 reads TGTGCCAGCAGTTTACAGACAGGGGGGCTCTATGGCTACACCTTC. Translation gives CASSLQTGGLYGYTF.

V gene TRBV19 combines with J gene TRBJ2-2, with D maybe TRBD1 (5 bases). In germline, CDR1 is LNHDA, CDR2 SQIVND (reference sequence). CDR3 length: 13 amino acids. V was pared by 10 bases and J by 4 bases, with 13 bases between. The CDR3 DNA reads as TGTGCCACCCCGGGCAGGGTCACCGGGGAGCTGTTTTTT. This encodes CATPGRVTGELFF. The variable domain in full, with the rest retrieved from reference TRBV19 and TRBJ2-2, is DGGITQSPKYLFRKEGQNVTLSCEQNLNHDAMYWYRQDPGQGLRLIYYSQIVNDFQKGDIAEGYSVSREKKESFPLTVTSAQKNPTAFYLCATPGRVTGELFFGEGSRLTVL.

Regarding this clone: Other DNA sequences in this specimen translate into the identical CDR3. The gene calls are TRBV3-1 (or the pseudogene TRBV3-2) and TRBJ2-2; maybe TRBD2 (6 bases). The CDR3 is 13 amino acids. The V end was cut by 4 bases, the J end by 5 bases, with 8 bases between. Per germline, CDR1 LGHDT and CDR2 YNNKEL (reference sequence). The CDR3 is CASSPSGTGELFF. The CDR3 region has the DNA TGTGCCAGCAGCCCAAGCGGGACCGGGGAGCTGTTTTTT.

The chain recombines TRBV19 with TRBJ2-7; TRBD1 is a possible D gene (6 bases). CDR3 size: 15 residues. V was cut by 8 bases and J by 3 bases, with 20 bases left in between. Germline CDR1 and CDR2: LNHDA and SQIVND (reference sequence). CDR3 region: CASRLHGTGFYEQYF. CDR3 DNA sequence: TGTGCCAGTCGCCTCCACGGAACAGGGTTCTACGAGCAGTACTTC.

V and J are TRBV3-1 (or the pseudogene TRBV3-2) and TRBJ2-3, with D possibly being TRBD1 (6 bases). Germline V gene lookup returns CDR1 LGHDT and CDR2 YNNKEL (reference sequence). V gave up 4 bases and J gave up 5 bases, with 16 bases separating them. The CDR3 sequence is 15 residues long. The chain's CDR3 is CASSPQPTRGDTQYF. The CDR3 DNA sequence: TGTGCCAGCAGCCCCCAGCCAACCAGGGGAGATACGCAGTATTTT.

This chain links TRBV6-2 or TRBV6-3 with TRBJ2-3; the match to TRBD2 covers 10 bases. The CDR3 is 15 amino acids. From germline, CDR1 is MNHEY and CDR2 SVGEGT. V was pared by 4 bases and J by 1 base, with 2 bases of the junction left unmatched. DNA of the CDR3: TGTGCCAGCAGTTCAGCGGGAGGGGGCACAGATACGCAGTATTTT. This codes for CASSSAGGGTDTQYF.

The chain links TRBV5-4 to TRBJ1-6; tentatively, D is TRBD1 (5 bases). V lost 3 bases, J lost 7 bases, and 17 bases lay in between. The CDR3 length is 16 residues. The germline CDR1 and CDR2 sequences are SGHNT and YYREEE (reference sequence). The CDR3 loop is CASSSVQRGGNSPLHF. CDR3 nucleotide sequence: TGTGCCAGCAGCTCAGTTCAAAGGGGCGGAAATTCACCCCTCCACTTT.

The gene calls are TRBV27 and TRBJ2-4; 7 nucleotides match TRBD2. Germline CDR1 and CDR2: MNHEY and SMNVEV (reference sequence). The CDR3 runs 13 residues. After removal of 5 bases from V and 8 bases from J, the junction contained 6 bases not matched to a gene. CDR3: CASSLAARYIQYF. In DNA, the CDR3 is TGTGCCAGCAGTCTAGCGGCGAGGTACATTCAGTACTTC.

The chain is built from TRBV19 and TRBJ2-7; D might be TRBD1 (6 bases). Trimming took 3 bases from V and 2 from J, leaving 11 bases between them. Germline CDR1 reads LNHDA; CDR2 reads SQIVND (reference sequence). The CDR3 spans 14 residues. For the CDR3, the DNA is TGTGCCAGTAGTATCCAGGGGTCCCCCTACGAGCAGTACTTC. It codes for CASSIQGSPYEQYF.

The sample holds a few counts of this clone. The chain couples TRBV5-1 to TRBJ1-1, with TRBD1 matching 9 bases. The CDR3 is 16 amino acids. The trim removed 4 bases at V and 0 bases at J, leaving 7 bases unmatched. Germline CDR1 reads SGHRS; CDR2 reads YFSETQ. The CDR3 coding sequence is TGCGCCAGCAGCCCATGGACAGGGGTGATGAACACTGAAGCTTTCTTT. Translating it yields CASSPWTGVMNTEAFF.

The chain links TRBV6-5 to TRBJ1-2; D unclear. Per the germline V gene, CDR1 is MNHEY and CDR2 is SVGAGI. The CDR3 spans 13 residues. V lost 4 bases and J 2 bases, leaving 8 bases between the germline ends. CDR3 residues: CASSSPRNYGYTF. The CDR3 DNA reads as TGTGCCAGCAGTTCCCCGCGAAACTATGGCTACACCTTC.

The count of this clone is one. The rearrangement links TRBV3-1 (or the pseudogene TRBV3-2) to TRBJ2-7; 10 bases align to TRBD1. V dropped 5 bases and J dropped 2; count of bases not matched to a gene: 12. The CDR3 runs to 17 residues. The germline V gene encodes CDR1 LGHDT and CDR2 YNNKEL (reference sequence). The CDR3 is CASSTIPGTGDPYEQYF. The CDR3 bases are TGTGCCAGCAGCACTATTCCCGGGACAGGGGACCCCTACGAGCAGTACTTC.

The chain employs TRBV5-4 and TRBJ2-7; D is possibly TRBD2 (5 bases). The CDR3 contains 15 residues. V was trimmed by 0 bases and J by 1 base, leaving 11 bases between them. CDR1 SGHNT and CDR2 YYREEE come from the germline V gene (reference sequence). The CDR3: CASSLVPTGSYEQYF. The CDR3 DNA is TGTGCCAGCAGCTTGGTTCCGACGGGGTCCTACGAGCAGTACTTC.

The chain links TRBV6-5 to TRBJ2-7; D unresolved. CDR1 is MNHEY, CDR2 SVGAGI, per germline. The length of the CDR3 is 12 residues. V lost 10 bases and J 3 bases, leaving 13 bases between the germline ends. The CDR3 region has the DNA TGTGCCACCCGGCGGCTAGACTACGAGCAGTACTTC. Its translation is CATRRLDYEQYF.

The chain's CDR3 is CASSQEGAGYNEQFF. In nucleotides, the CDR3 is TGCGCCAGCAGCCAAGAGGGGGCAGGGTACAATGAGCAGTTCTTC. The rearrangement uses TRBV4-1 and TRBJ2-1, with a possible D match to TRBD1 (6 bases). From germline, CDR1 is MGHRA and CDR2 YSYEKL. V lost 0 bases and J 4 bases, leaving 10 bases between the germline ends. The CDR3 extends over 15 amino acids.

This clone appeared a few times. This sequence joins TRBV6-6 and TRBJ1-5; D gene ambiguous. This CDR3 is built from 13 residues. The germline gives CDR1 MNHNY, CDR2 SVGAGI (reference sequence). The V and J ends lost 2 bases and 9 bases respectively, with 11 bases between them. CDR3 sequence reads: CASSYQALWPQHF. CDR3 sequence (DNA): TGTGCCAGCAGTTACCAGGCGTTATGGCCCCAGCATTTT.

The chain uses TRBV6-5 and TRBJ2-7; possible D gene TRBD2, 6 bases. Trimming stripped 2 bases from V and 7 bases from J, with 6 bases between. The CDR3 extends over 11 amino acids. Germline V gives CDR1 MNHEY, CDR2 SVGAGI. The CDR3 protein is CASSYRGEQYF. In DNA form, the CDR3 reads TGTGCCAGCAGTTACCGGGGGGAGCAGTACTTC.

This clone was seen a few times. The J gene is TRBJ1-2, the V gene TRBV5-1; TRBD1 matches 8 bases. Trimming removed 6 bases from V and 8 bases from J; junction bases left unmatched: 9. The CDR3 is 13 residues long. Germline V CDR1 and CDR2: SGHRS, YFSETQ. The CDR3 is CASTPQGAEGYTF. CDR3 nucleotides: TGCGCCAGCACCCCGCAGGGGGCGGAAGGCTACACCTTC.

In the case of this clone: The sample carries other DNA sequences with the same CDR3. The chain joins TRBV7-6 to TRBJ1-6; weak D call: TRBD1 (6 bases). CDR1 is SGHVS and CDR2 is FNYEAQ in the germline V gene. This CDR3 has 16 residues. V lost 5 bases to trimming and J lost 0 bases, with 11 bases between them. The CDR3 nucleotides are TGTGCCAGCAGCCTACAGGGTAGCTCCTATAATTCACCCCTCCACTTT. Translation gives CASSLQGSSYNSPLHF.